This TCR beta chain was identified in a study of T cell responses to AZD1222 COVID-19 vaccine. Germline CDR1 DFQATT, CDR2 SNEGSKA (reference sequence). J gave up 1 base and V 3 bases, and 3 bases lay outside the gene matches. The CDR3 is 14 amino acids. Method: immunoSEQ multiplex PCR; TCRdb's copy keeps in-frame clones and lacks some. The profile covers 99,000 or so clones, with about 94% appearing a single time and approximately 4.7% taken by the ten largest. The J gene is TRBJ1-5, the V gene TRBV20-1, with 7 bases matching TRBD1. Material: peripheral blood, obtained on day 0 of AZD1222 vaccination. The TCR sequence derives from an adult in good health. The CDR3 coding sequence is TGCAGTGCTAGTCTACAGGGGAGCAATCAGCCCCAGCATTTT. As protein: CSASLQGSNQPQHF.